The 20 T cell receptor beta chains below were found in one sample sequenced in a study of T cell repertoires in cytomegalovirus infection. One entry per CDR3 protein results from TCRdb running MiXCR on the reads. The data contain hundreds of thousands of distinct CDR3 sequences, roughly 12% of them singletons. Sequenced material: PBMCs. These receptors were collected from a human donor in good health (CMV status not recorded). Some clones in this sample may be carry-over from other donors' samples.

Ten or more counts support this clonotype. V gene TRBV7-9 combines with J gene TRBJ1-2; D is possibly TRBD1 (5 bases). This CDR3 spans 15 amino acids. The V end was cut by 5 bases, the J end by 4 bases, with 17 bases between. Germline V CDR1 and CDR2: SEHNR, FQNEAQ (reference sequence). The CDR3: CASSLWDGPGYGYTF. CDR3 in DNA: TGTGCCAGCAGCCTTTGGGACGGGCCGGGCTATGGCTACACCTTC.

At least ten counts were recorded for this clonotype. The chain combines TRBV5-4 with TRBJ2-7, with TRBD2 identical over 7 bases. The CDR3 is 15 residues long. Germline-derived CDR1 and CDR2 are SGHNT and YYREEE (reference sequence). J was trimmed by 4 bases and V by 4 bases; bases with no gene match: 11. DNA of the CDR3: TGTGCCAGCAGCCCCCGGCGGGGGACCTTATACGAGCAGTACTTC. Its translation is CASSPRRGTLYEQYF.

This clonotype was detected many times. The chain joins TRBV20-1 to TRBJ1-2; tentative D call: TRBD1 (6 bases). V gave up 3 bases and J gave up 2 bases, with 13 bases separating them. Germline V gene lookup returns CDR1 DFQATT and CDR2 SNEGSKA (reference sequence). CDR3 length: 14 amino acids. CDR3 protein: CSARLIQGNYGYTF. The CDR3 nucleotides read TGCAGTGCTAGGTTAATTCAGGGGAACTATGGCTACACCTTC.

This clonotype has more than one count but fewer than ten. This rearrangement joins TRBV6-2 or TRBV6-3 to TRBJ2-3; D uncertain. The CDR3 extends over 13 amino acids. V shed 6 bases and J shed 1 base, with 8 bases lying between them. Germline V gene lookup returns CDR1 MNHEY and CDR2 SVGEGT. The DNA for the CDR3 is TGTGCCAGCAGAGTAGACGGCACAGATACGCAGTATTTT. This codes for CASRVDGTDTQYF.

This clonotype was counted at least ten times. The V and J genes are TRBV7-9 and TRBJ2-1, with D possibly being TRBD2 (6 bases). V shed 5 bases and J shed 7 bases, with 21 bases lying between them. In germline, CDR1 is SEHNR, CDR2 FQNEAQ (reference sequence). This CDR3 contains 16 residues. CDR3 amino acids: CASSELSGGVGNEQFF. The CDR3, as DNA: TGTGCCAGCAGCGAGCTTTCTGGCGGGGTGGGAAATGAGCAGTTCTTC.

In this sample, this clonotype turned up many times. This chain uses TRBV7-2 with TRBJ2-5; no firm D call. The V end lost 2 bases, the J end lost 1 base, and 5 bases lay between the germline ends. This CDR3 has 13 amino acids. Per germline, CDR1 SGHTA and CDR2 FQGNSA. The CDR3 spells CASSLRVQETQYF. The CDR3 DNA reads TGTGCCAGCAGCTTAAGGGTCCAAGAGACCCAGTACTTC.

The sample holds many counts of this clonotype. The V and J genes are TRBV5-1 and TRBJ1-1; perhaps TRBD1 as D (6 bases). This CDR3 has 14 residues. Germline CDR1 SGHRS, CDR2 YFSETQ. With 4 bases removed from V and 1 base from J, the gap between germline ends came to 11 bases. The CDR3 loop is CASSDLGQNTEAFF. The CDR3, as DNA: TGCGCCAGCAGCGACCTGGGACAGAACACTGAAGCTTTCTTT.

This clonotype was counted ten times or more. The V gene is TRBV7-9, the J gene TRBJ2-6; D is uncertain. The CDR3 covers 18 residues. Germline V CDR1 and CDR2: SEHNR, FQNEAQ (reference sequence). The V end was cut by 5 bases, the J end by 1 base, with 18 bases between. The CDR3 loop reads CASSPPPAISSGANVLTF. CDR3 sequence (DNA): TGTGCCAGCAGCCCCCCCCCGGCGATTTCTTCTGGGGCCAACGTCCTGACTTTC. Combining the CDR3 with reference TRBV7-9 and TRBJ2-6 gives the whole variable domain DTGVSQNPRHKITKRGQNVTFRCDPISEHNRLYWYRQTLGQGPEFLTYFQNEAQLEKSRLLSDRFSAERPKGSFSTLEIQRTEQGDSAMYLCASSPPPAISSGANVLTFGAGSRLTVL.

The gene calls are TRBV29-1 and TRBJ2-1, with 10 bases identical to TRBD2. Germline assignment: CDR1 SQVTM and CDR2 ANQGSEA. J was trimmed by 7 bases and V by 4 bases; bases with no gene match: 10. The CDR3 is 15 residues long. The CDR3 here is CSVATGLAPFNEQFF. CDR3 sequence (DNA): TGCAGCGTTGCCACGGGACTAGCGCCCTTTAATGAGCAGTTCTTC.

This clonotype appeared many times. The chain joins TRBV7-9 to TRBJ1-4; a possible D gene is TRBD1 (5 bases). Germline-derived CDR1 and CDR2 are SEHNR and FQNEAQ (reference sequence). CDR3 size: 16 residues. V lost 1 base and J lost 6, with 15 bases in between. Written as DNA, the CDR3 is TGTGCCAGCAGCTTAGGGGACCGAAGAAGGGATGAAAAACTGTTTTTT. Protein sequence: CASSLGDRRRDEKLFF.

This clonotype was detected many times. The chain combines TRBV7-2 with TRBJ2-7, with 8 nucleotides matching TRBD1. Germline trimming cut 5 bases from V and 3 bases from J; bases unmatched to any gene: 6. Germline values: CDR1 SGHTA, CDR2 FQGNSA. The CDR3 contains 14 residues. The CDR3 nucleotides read TGTGCCAGCAGCGGGACAGGTAGCTTCTACGAGCAGTACTTC. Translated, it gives CASSGTGSFYEQYF.

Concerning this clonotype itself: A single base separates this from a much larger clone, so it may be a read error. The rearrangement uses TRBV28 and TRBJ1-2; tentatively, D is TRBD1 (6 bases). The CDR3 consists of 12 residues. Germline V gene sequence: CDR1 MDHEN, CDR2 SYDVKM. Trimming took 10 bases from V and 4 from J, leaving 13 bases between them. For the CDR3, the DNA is TGTGCCACGCGGGGGGCTGGCTATGGCTACACCTTC. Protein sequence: CATRGAGYGYTF.

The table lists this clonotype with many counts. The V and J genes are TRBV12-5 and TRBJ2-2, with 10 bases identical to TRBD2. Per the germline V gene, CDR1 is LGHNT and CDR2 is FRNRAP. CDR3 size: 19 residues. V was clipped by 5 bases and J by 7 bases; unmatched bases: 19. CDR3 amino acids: CASGLEASLSGRKNGELFF. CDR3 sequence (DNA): TGTGCTAGTGGTCTTGAAGCTAGCCTTAGCGGGAGGAAGAACGGGGAGCTGTTTTTT.

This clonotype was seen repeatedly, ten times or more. CDR3 sequence: CASSQSIPALGAESSYEQYF. CDR3 DNA: TGCGCCAGCAGTCAATCGATACCCGCCTTAGGAGCGGAGAGCTCCTACGAGCAGTACTTC. This chain uses TRBV23-1 with TRBJ2-7, with D perhaps TRBD2 (5 bases). TRBV23-1 is labeled an ORF, and its function is uncertain. The CDR3 spans 20 residues. The germline V and J ends were trimmed by 0 bases and 0 bases, with 24 bases remaining between them.

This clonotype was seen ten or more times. CDR3 protein: CASSGGWDEQFF. The CDR3 nucleotides read TGTGCCAGCAGCGGGGGCTGGGATGAGCAGTTCTTC. The chain recombines TRBV9 with TRBJ2-1, with a possible D match to TRBD1 (5 bases). The germline gives CDR1 SGDLS, CDR2 YYNGEE. Trimming left V 3 bases short and J 8 bases short, with 9 bases between. This CDR3 has 12 amino acids.

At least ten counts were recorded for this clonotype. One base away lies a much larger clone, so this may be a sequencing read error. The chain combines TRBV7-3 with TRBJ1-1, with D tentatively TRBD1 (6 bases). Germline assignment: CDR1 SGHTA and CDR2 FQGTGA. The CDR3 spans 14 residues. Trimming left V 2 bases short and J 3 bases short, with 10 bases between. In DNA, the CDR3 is TGTGCCAGCAGCTTAGACAGGATGGACACTGAAGCTTTCTTT. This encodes CASSLDRMDTEAFF.

CDR3 amino acids: CATSRDIGGSEQYF. The CDR3 DNA reads TGTGCCACCAGCAGAGATATTGGGGGCTCCGAGCAGTACTTC. The V gene is TRBV15, the J gene TRBJ2-7; a possible D gene is TRBD1 (6 bases). Germline CDR1 LNHNV, CDR2 YYDKDF (reference sequence). Trimming took off 0 bases at V and 6 bases at J, with 12 bases between the two ends. The CDR3 is 14 residues long.

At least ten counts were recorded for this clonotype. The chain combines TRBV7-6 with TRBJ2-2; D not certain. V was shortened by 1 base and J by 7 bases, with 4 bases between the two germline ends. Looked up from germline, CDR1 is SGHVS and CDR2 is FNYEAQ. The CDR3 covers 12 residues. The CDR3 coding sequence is TGTGCCAGCAGCTTAGTGAACGGGGAGCTGTTTTTT. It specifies CASSLVNGELFF.

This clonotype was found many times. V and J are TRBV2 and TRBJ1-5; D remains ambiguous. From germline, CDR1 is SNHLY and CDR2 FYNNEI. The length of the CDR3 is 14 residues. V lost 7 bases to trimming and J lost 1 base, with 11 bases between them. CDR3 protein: CASIADRSNQPQHF. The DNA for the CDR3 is TGTGCCAGCATTGCGGACCGCAGCAATCAGCCCCAGCATTTT.

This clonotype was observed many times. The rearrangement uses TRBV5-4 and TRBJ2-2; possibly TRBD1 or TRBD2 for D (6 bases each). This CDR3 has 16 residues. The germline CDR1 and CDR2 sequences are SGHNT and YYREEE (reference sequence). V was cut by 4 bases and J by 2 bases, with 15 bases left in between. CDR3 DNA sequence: TGTGCCAGCAGCATCGGGGCCGGGGGCAACACCGGGGAGCTGTTTTTT. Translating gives CASSIGAGGNTGELFF.